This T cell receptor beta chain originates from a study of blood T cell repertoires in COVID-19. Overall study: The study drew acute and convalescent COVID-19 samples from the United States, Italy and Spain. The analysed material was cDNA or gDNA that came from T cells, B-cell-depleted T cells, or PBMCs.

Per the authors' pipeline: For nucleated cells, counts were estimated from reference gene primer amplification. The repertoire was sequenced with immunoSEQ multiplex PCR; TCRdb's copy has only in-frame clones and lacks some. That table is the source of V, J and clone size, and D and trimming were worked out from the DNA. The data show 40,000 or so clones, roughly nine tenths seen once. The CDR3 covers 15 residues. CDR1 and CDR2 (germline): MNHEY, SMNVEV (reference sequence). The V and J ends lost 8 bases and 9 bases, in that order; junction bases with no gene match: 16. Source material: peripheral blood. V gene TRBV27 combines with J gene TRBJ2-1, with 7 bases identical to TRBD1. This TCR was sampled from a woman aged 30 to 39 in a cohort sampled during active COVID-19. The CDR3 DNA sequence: TGTGCCAGCTGGAACAGGGGCCCACCCCTCGGTGAGCAGTTCTTC. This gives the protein CASWNRGPPLGEQFF.